This T cell receptor beta chain was recorded in a study of blood T cell repertoires in COVID-19. Overall study: From the United States, Italy and Spain came samples of acute and convalescent COVID-19.

In the authors' methods: Amplifying reference gene primers gave estimates of nucleated cell counts. Sequenced by immunoSEQ multiplex PCR; TCRdb stores in-frame clones only, minus some. The V and J calls and the clone size are those of that table, but D and trimming were determined from the DNA. The sample consists of about 200,000 clones, 82% of them appearing once. Germline CDR1 is SNHLY and CDR2 is FYNNEI. Trimming left V 2 bases short and J 4 bases short, with 9 bases between. This CDR3 has 14 amino acids. Those who participated ranged in age from roughly 18 to 90 years and resided in under 25 US areas. Symptom resolution, clearance, or two negative PCRs marked the recovered donors of Cohort 3.

The sample comprised PBMCs or T cells enriched from blood (not recorded which). The source is a man aged 40-49 years who had recovered from COVID-19. The chain uses TRBV2 and TRBJ1-5; D perhaps matches TRBD1 (6 bases). In DNA form, the CDR3 reads TGTGCCAGCAGTGAAAACCAGGGGAATCAGCCCCAGCATTTT. It translates to CASSENQGNQPQHF.